A selection of T cell receptor beta chains follows, all from one sample in a study of CD8+ T cells in alopecia areata. Data came from immunoSEQ multiplex PCR; TCRdb stores just in-frame clones and leaves some out. Counted here are 90,000 to 120,000 clones, approximately 59% occurring once; the ten biggest clones make up about 20%. The sample was CD8+ T cells sorted from blood. The source is a human donor in good health. CDR3s include the opening cysteine and the closing phenylalanine or tryptophan. The D gene is left open where the match is weak. For some rows the clone size is stated as once, few or many, or as a class when expanded; others skip it.

j_call v_call clone_size d_call cdr3_nt cdr3_aa
TRBJ1-1 TRBV5-1 few TRBD1 TGCGCCAGCAGCTTGTTGCAGGGGGTGACTGAAGCTTTCTTT CASSLLQGVTEAFF
TRBJ2-5 TRBV15 - - TGTGCCACCAGCAGAGATGCAGAAATGGCTGGGACCCAGTACTTC CATSRDAEMAGTQYF
TRBJ2-6 TRBV5-6 - - TGTGCCAGCAGCTTGGGCGACTCCGGTCCAGGGGCCAACGTCCTGACTTTC CASSLGDSGPGANVLTF
TRBJ1-2 TRBV5-1 - - TGCGCCAGCAGCCCGGTAACAAACTATGGCTACACCTTC CASSPVTNYGYTF
TRBJ1-4 TRBV15 - - TGTGCCACCAGCTCCACGACCGCTGAAGCAACTAATGAAAAACTGTTTTTT CATSSTTAEATNEKLFF
TRBJ2-7 TRBV5-6 few - TGTGCCAGCAGCTTGATCCACAGACCCTACGAGCAGTACTTC CASSLIHRPYEQYF
TRBJ1-5 TRBV5-1 - - TGCGCCAGCAGCTTGATGGTTGAGTCAATTAGCAATCAGCCCCAGCATTTT CASSLMVESISNQPQHF
TRBJ2-7 TRBV29-1 - - TGCAGCGTTGACAGGGGCTACGAGCAGTACTTC CSVDRGYEQYF
TRBJ2-5 TRBV27 - TRBD1 TGTGCCAGCAGGGTAGGACAGGGGAGGCAAGAGACCCAGTACTTC CASRVGQGRQETQYF
TRBJ1-5 TRBV19 few - TGTGCCTCCCTACCAGGGACGGGAAAGAATCAGCCCCAGCATTTT CASLPGTGKNQPQHF
TRBJ1-1 TRBV5-1 - - TGCGCCAGCAGCTTGCCGACAACCAACACTGAAGCTTTCTTT CASSLPTTNTEAFF
TRBJ2-7 TRBV29-1 few - TGCAGCGCTCAAGACGGAGCCGCCTACGAGCAGTACTTC CSAQDGAAYEQYF
TRBJ1-2 TRBV28 few - TGTGCCAGCACCTTCGGAGGGCCCTATGGCTACACCTTC CASTFGGPYGYTF
TRBJ1-2 TRBV7-9 many TRBD1 TGTGCCAGCAGCTCCCGGGACAGGGATTTTAACTATGGCTACACCTTC CASSSRDRDFNYGYTF
TRBJ1-2 TRBV29-1 - - TGCAGCGTTGAAGATCCGAGACCCTCCGGGGCCCTCTATGGCTACACCTTC CSVEDPRPSGALYGYTF
TRBJ1-4 TRBV13 - TRBD1 TGTGCCAGCAGCAGACCGGGACAGACTAATGAAAAACTGTTTTTT CASSRPGQTNEKLFF
TRBJ1-2 TRBV2 - - TGTGCCAGCAGTGAAGTCCTATTCAAGGGCTATGGCTACACCTTC CASSEVLFKGYGYTF
TRBJ2-7 TRBV28 - TRBD2 TGTGCCAGCAGTCGTCGGCAGGGACTAGCGGGGGCCCTCTCCTACGAGCAGTACTTC CASSRRQGLAGALSYEQYF
TRBJ2-1 TRBV2 - - TGTGCCAGCGGTGGTCCGAGCTCCTACAATGAGCAGTTCTTC CASGGPSSYNEQFF
TRBJ1-2 TRBV9 once - TGTGCCAGCAGCGTATGGGACAACTATGGCTACACCTTC CASSVWDNYGYTF
TRBJ1-1 TRBV28 - TRBD1 TGTGCCAGCAGTTTGAACAGGGGTAGAACTGAAGCTTTCTTT CASSLNRGRTEAFF
TRBJ2-2 TRBV9 - - TGTGCCAGCAGCGTGCTCCAGGGTGGATACACCGGGGAGCTGTTTTTT CASSVLQGGYTGELFF
TRBJ1-1 TRBV13 - - TGTGCCAGCAGCTTGAGGCTTGGGTGGAACACTGAAGCTTTCTTT CASSLRLGWNTEAFF
TRBJ2-7 TRBV19 few - TGTGCCAGTAGTATAGCCGGCCACGCCTACGAGCAGTACTTC CASSIAGHAYEQYF
TRBJ1-1 TRBV28 - - TGTGCCAGCACCTTCTTCCGGGGGACTGAAGCTTTCTTT CASTFFRGTEAFF
TRBJ2-7 TRBV5-6 - - TGTGCCAGCAGCGGGGCCGGGGGCAACTACGAGCAGTACTTC CASSGAGGNYEQYF
TRBJ2-3 TRBV9 - - TGTGCCAGCAGCGTAGGGGGAATGGGCACAGATACGCAGTATTTT CASSVGGMGTDTQYF
TRBJ1-1 TRBV7-2 - - TGTGCCAGCAGCTTAGACTCCGCTACCACGCGGGGAACTGAAGCTTTCTTT CASSLDSATTRGTEAFF
TRBJ2-3 TRBV2 - - TGTGCCAGCAGTGATTGGCGGGACTCGACAGATACGCAGTATTTT CASSDWRDSTDTQYF
TRBJ2-3 TRBV7-8 - TRBD2 TGTGCCAGCAGCTCCCAGCGGGGGGGCGTATCAGATACGCAGTATTTT CASSSQRGGVSDTQYF
TRBJ2-1 TRBV9 few - TGTGCCAGCAGCGTAGGCGGACGGTCGACCAATGAGCAGTTCTTC CASSVGGRSTNEQFF
TRBJ1-2 TRBV7-9 - - TGTGCCAGCAGCTTAGCCCCCGGGGGGGGGAGCTATGGCTACACCTTC CASSLAPGGGSYGYTF
TRBJ1-5 TRBV27 - - TGTGCCAGCAGTTTAGGCCCCCGACAGCCCCAGCATTTT CASSLGPRQPQHF
TRBJ1-5 TRBV5-6 once - TGTGCCAGCAGCGCTACAGCATATAGCAATCAGCCCCAGCATTTT CASSATAYSNQPQHF
TRBJ2-2 TRBV4-3 - - TGCGCCAGCAGCCAAGATCTCCGGGAGCTGTTTTTT CASSQDLRELFF
TRBJ2-1 TRBV5-6 - TRBD2 TGTGCCAGCAGCCGGGGGACTAGCCGGTTAGAATACTCCTACAATGAGCAGTTCTTC CASSRGTSRLEYSYNEQFF
TRBJ2-2 TRBV29-1 - - TGCAGCGTTGAAGATTTCGGAAGGGTGTCCCGGGAGCTGTTTTTT CSVEDFGRVSRELFF
TRBJ2-7 TRBV19 few - TGTGCCAGTAGTATTCCGGGACACCGCTACGAGCAGTACTTC CASSIPGHRYEQYF
TRBJ2-5 TRBV9 few TRBD2 TGTGCCAGCAGCGTAGCTTCGACTAGCGGGGGGAAAAAGACCCAGTACTTC CASSVASTSGGKKTQYF
TRBJ2-6 TRBV15 - - TGTGCCACCAGCCCAGGGAGCTCTGGGGCCAACGTCCTGACTTTC CATSPGSSGANVLTF
TRBJ2-2 TRBV6-4 - TRBD2 TGTGCCAGCAGTGACTCGCCGGGGGAGGGCTCCGGGGAGCTGTTTTTT CASSDSPGEGSGELFF
TRBJ1-5 TRBV6-1 - TRBD1 TGTGCCAGCAGTGAGACAGGGGCGCGGTATCAGCCCCAGCATTTT CASSETGARYQPQHF
TRBJ2-1 TRBV5-1 - - TGCGCCAGCAGCTTGGCCCGAGGCTACAATGAGCAGTTCTTC CASSLARGYNEQFF
TRBJ2-1 TRBV7-8 few - TGTGCCAGCAGCGCCGGCTCGGGCCCCTACAATGAGCAGTTCTTC CASSAGSGPYNEQFF
TRBJ1-5 TRBV29-1 - - TGCAGCGTCGCCGACGGATTTAATCAGCCCCAGCATTTT CSVADGFNQPQHF
TRBJ2-2 TRBV4-3 - TRBD2 TGCGCCAGCAGCCAAGATTGGAGACTAGCGGGGGGGCCGGGAGCCGGGGAGCTGTTTTTT CASSQDWRLAGGPGAGELFF
TRBJ2-3 TRBV6-4 many TRBD1 TGTGCCAGCAGCCCCGACAGGGGGTGGTTAACAGATACGCAGTATTTT CASSPDRGWLTDTQYF
TRBJ1-2 TRBV29-1 - - TGCAGCGCTCCGGACAGTAACCCATATGGCTACACCTTC CSAPDSNPYGYTF
TRBJ1-1 TRBV7-2 - - TGTGCCAGCAGCTTGGGACGGGACATAAGGCGGAACACTGAAGCTTTCTTT CASSLGRDIRRNTEAFF
TRBJ2-7 TRBV7-2 - TRBD1 TGTGCCAGCAGCTTAGATGGGACAGGGTGGTACGAGCAGTACTTC CASSLDGTGWYEQYF
TRBJ2-4 TRBV29-1 few - TGCAGCGTTGATACAGGGGCCAAAAACATTCAGTACTTC CSVDTGAKNIQYF
TRBJ1-2 TRBV5-1 - - TGCGCCAGCAGCTTGGCCAACAGGGCGTATGGCTACACCTTC CASSLANRAYGYTF
TRBJ2-7 TRBV5-6 few TRBD1 TGTGCCAGCAGCTTGGGAACAGGGGCACAAGACGAGCAGTACTTC CASSLGTGAQDEQYF
TRBJ1-1 TRBV7-3 - - TGTGCCAGCAGCCCGGGCTATAACGGCCTGAACACTGAAGCTTTCTTT CASSPGYNGLNTEAFF
TRBJ2-7 TRBV12-5 - - TGTGCTAGTGGTTTGGCCATAAGGACCGAGCAGTACTTC CASGLAIRTEQYF
TRBJ2-1 TRBV29-1 - TRBD1 TGCAGCGTTGAACCAGTCATGACAGGGTGGGGTGGTGAGCAGTTCTTC CSVEPVMTGWGGEQFF
TRBJ2-7 TRBV5-1 - - TGCGCCAGCAGCTCCGGTCTAGCGCCCTCCTACGAGCAGTACTTC CASSSGLAPSYEQYF
TRBJ2-2 TRBV27 few - TGTGCCAGCAGTTTTAACAGGCGATGGTTTCGCGGTGCCGGGGAGCTGTTTTTT CASSFNRRWFRGAGELFF
TRBJ1-2 TRBV13 - TRBD1 TGTGCCAGCAGCTTAGGGGGACAGGAGGCGAACTATGGCTACACCTTC CASSLGGQEANYGYTF
TRBJ2-7 TRBV27 - - TGTGCCAGCAGTTTCGGGGGCCCGGGGGGCGGCTACGAGCAGTACTTC CASSFGGPGGGYEQYF